The 2 T cell receptor beta chains listed next were all sequenced from one sample in a study of CXCR3-negative and CXCR3-positive naive CD8 T cells. Notes on the study in general: Researchers report that CXCR3-positive naive cells carry more hydrophobic TRB CDR3s than CXCR3-negative naive cells.

These receptors have no identified antigens. UMI-labeled 5' RACE yielded the TRB cDNA libraries. From the 5' RACE reads, TCRdb lists one entry per CDR3 protein and no DNA. The sample has about 89,000 distinct CDR3 sequences. The sample comprised naive CXCR3+ CD8+ T cells from blood. The subset is: CD45RO-CCR7+CD27+CD95- naive CD8+ T cells expressing CXCR3 (TNR3+). The receptors were gathered from a human donor in good health. Some clones in this sample may be carry-over from other donors' samples.

The chain joins TRBV7-2 to TRBJ2-1; the TRBD2 assignment by TCRdb is unverifiable without DNA. The CDR3 length is 13 residues. From germline, CDR1 is SGHTA and CDR2 FQGNSA. The CDR3 protein is CASSSSSVYEQFF.

The chain has TRBV5-1 and TRBJ2-7. From germline, CDR1 is SGHRS and CDR2 YFSETQ. The CDR3 is 14 residues long. This CDR3 is CASLDPGNSYEQYF.